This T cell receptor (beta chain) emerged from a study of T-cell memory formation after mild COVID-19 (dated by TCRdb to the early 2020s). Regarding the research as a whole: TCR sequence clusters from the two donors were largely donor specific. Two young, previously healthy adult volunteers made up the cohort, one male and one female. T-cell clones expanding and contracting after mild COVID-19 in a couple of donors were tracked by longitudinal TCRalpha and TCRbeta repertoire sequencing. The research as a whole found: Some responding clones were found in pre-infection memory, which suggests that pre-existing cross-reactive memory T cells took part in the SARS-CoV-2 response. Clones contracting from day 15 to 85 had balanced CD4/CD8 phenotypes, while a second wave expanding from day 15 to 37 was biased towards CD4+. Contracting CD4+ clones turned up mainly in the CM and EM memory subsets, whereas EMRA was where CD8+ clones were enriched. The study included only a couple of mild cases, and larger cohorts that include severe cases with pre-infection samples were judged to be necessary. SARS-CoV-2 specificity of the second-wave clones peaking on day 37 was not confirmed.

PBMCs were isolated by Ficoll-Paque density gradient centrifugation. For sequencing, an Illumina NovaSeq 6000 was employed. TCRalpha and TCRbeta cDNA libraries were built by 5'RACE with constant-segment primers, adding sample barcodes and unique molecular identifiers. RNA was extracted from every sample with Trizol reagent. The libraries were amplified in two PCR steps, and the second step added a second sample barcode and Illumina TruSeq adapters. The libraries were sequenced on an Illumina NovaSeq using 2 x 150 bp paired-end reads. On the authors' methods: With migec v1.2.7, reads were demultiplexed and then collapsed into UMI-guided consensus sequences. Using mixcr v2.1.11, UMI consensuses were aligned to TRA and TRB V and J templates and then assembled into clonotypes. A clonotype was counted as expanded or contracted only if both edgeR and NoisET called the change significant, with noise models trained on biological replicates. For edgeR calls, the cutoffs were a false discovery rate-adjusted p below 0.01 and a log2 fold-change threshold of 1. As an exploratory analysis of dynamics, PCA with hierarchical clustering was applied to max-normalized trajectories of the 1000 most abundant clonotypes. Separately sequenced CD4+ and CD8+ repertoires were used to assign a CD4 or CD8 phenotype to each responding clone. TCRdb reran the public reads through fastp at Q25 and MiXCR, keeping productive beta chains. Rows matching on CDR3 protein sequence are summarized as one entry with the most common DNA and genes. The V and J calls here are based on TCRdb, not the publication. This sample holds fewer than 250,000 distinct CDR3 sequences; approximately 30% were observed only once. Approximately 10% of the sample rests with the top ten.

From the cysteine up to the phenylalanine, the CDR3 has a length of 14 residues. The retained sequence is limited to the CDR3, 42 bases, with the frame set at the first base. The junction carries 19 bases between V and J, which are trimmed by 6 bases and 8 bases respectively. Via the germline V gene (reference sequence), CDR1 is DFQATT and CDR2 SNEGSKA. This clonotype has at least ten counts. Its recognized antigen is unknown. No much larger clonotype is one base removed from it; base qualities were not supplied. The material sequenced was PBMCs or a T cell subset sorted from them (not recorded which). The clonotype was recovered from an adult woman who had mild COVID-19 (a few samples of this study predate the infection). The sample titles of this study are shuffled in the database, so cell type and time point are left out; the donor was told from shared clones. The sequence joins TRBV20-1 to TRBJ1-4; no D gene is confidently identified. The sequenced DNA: TGCAGTGCCACGCTAGGCTGGGGTCGAGAAAAACTGTTTTTT. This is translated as CSATLGWGREKLFF.